The entry below describes one T cell receptor beta chain. This record belongs to a study of CD8+ T cells in alopecia areata. It was cDNA, reverse transcribed from extracted RNA, that served as the sequencing template. Some clones are missing from TCRdb's copy, which holds only in-frame ones; the method was immunoSEQ multiplex PCR. The table includes 70,000 or so clones, approximately 64% detected once. PBMC-derived CD4+ and CD8+ T cells were sorted. This CDR3 contains 12 residues. CDR1 and CDR2 (germline): SGHRS, YFSETQ. J gave up 5 bases and V 6 bases, and 2 bases lay outside the gene matches. The TCR sequence derives from a human donor with alopecia areata. This chain joins TRBV5-1 and TRBJ2-4; TRBD1 matches at 7 bases. The sample in question was CD8+ T cells sorted from blood, obtained at week 0. CDR3 residues: CASTGTENIQYF. DNA for the CDR3: TGCGCCAGCACAGGGACAGAAAACATTCAGTACTTC.